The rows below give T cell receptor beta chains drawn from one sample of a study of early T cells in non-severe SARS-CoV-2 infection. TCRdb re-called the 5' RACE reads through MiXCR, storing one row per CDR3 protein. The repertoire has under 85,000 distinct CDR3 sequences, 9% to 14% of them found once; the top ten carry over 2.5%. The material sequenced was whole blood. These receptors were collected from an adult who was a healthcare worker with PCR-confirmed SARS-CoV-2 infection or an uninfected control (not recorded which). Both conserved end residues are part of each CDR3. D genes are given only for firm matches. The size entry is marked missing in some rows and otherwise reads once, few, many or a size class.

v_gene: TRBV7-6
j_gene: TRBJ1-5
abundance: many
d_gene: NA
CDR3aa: CASSPGEGQPQHF
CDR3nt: TGTGCCAGCAGCCCGGGGGAGGGACAGCCCCAGCATTTT

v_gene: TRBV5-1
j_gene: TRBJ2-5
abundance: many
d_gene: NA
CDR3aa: CASSFNRETQYF
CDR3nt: TGCGCCAGCAGCTTTAATCGGGAGACCCAGTACTTC

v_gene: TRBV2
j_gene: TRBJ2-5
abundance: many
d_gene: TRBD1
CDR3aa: CASGGDSGETQYF
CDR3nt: TGTGCCAGCGGTGGGGACAGTGGGGAGACCCAGTACTTC

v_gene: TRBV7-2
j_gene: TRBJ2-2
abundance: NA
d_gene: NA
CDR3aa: CASSLVGRALNTGELFF
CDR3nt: TGTGCCAGCAGCTTAGTTGGTAGGGCGTTGAACACCGGGGAGCTGTTTTTT

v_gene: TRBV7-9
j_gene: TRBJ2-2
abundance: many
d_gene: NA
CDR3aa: CASSSLDPRNTGELFF
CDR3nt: TGTGCCAGCAGCTCCCTGGACCCACGGAACACCGGGGAGCTGTTTTTT

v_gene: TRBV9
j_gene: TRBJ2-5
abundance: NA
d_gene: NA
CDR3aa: CASSVGSETQYF
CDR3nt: TGTGCCAGCAGCGTAGGGTCGGAGACCCAGTACTTC

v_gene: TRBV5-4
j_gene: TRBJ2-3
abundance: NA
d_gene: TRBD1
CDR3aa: CASSTEGGGTDTQYF
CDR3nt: TGTGCCAGCAGCACTGAAGGGGGCGGTACAGATACGCAGTATTTT

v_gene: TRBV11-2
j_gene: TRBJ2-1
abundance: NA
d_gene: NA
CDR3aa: CASSLGARREFF
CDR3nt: TGTGCCAGCAGCTTAGGTGCTCGGCGGGAGTTCTTC

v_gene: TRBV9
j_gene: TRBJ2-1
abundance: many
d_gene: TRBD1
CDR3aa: CASSVATAGGINEQFF
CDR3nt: TGTGCCAGCAGCGTAGCTACGGCAGGGGGTATCAATGAGCAGTTCTTC

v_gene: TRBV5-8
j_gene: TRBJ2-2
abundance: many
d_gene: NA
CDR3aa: CASSVGVGSTGELFF
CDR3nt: TGTGCCAGCAGCGTCGGGGTAGGGAGCACCGGGGAGCTGTTTTTT

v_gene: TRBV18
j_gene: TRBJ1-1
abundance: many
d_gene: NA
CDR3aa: CASSLTGNENTEAFF
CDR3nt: TGTGCCAGCTCACTAACAGGGAATGAGAACACTGAAGCTTTCTTT

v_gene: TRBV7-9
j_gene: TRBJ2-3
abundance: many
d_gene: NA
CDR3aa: CASSPGRSGLTDTQYF
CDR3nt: TGTGCCAGCAGCCCGGGGAGGAGCGGCCTCACAGATACGCAGTATTTT

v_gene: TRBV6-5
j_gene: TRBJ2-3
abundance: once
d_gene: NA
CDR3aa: CASSQILRSTDTQYF
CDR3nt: TGTGCCAGCAGCCAAATCCTTAGAAGCACAGATACGCAGTATTTT

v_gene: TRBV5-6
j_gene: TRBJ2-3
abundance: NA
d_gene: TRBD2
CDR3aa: CASSRGLTNTDTQYF
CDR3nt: TGTGCCAGCAGCCGGGGACTAACCAACACAGATACGCAGTATTTT

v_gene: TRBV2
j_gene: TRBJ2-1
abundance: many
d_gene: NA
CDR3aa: CASSSLGDEQFF
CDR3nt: TGTGCCAGCAGCTCCTTGGGGGATGAGCAGTTCTTC

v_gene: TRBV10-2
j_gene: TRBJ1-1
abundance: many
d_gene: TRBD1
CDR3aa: CASLEGRGWTEAFF
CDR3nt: TGCGCCAGCCTGGAGGGCAGGGGGTGGACTGAAGCTTTCTTT

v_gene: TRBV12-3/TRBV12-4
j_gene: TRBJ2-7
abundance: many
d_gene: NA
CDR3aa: CASSTTGQTYEQYF
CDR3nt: TGTGCCAGCAGTACAACAGGACAGACCTACGAGCAGTACTTC

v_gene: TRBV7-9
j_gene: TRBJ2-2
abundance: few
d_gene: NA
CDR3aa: CASSLALIAGAANTGELFF
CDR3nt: TGTGCCAGCAGCTTAGCGTTGATCGCGGGGGCGGCGAACACCGGGGAGCTGTTTTTT

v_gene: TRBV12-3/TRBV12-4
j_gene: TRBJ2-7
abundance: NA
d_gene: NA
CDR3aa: CASSPDSSYEQYF
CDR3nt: TGTGCCAGCAGCCCCGACAGTTCATACGAGCAGTACTTC

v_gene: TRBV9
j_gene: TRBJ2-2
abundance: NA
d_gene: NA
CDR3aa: CATGRGTGELFF
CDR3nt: TGTGCCACTGGGCGCGGGACCGGGGAGCTGTTTTTT

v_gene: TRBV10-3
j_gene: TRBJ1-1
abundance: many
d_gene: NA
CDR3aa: CAISEANTEAFF
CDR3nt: TGTGCCATCAGTGAGGCGAACACTGAAGCTTTCTTT

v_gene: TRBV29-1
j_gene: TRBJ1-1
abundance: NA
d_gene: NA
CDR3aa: CSVSRETTWNTEAFF
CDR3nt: TGCAGCGTCTCGAGAGAGACAACCTGGAACACTGAAGCTTTCTTT

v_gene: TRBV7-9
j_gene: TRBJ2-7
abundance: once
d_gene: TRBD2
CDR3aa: CASTGLAESYEQYF
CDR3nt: TGTGCCAGCACCGGACTAGCTGAGAGTTACGAGCAGTACTTC

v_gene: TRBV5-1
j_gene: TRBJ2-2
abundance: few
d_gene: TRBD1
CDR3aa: CASSRDRQGANTGELFF
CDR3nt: TGCGCCAGCAGTCGAGACCGACAGGGGGCCAACACCGGGGAGCTGTTTTTT

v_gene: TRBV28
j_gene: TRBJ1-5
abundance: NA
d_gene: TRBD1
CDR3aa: CASRRTGGGNQPQHF
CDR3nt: TGTGCCAGCAGAAGGACAGGGGGAGGCAATCAGCCCCAGCATTTT

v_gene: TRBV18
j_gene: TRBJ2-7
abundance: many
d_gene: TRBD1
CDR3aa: CASSQDRTEQYF
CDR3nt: TGTGCCAGCTCACAGGACAGGACCGAGCAGTACTTC

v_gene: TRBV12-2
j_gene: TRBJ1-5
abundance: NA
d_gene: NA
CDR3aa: CASRLWGRRRQHF
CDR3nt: TGTGCAAGTCGCTTGTGGGGCCGGCGGAGACAGCATTTT

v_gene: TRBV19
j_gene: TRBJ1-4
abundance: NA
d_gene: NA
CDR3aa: CASSIQERGKLFF
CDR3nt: TGTGCCAGTAGTATCCAGGAGCGCGGAAAACTGTTTTTT

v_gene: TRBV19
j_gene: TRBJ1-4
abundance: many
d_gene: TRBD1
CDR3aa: CASTLRGQGSEKLFF
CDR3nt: TGTGCCAGTACCCTACGAGGACAGGGAAGTGAAAAACTGTTTTTT

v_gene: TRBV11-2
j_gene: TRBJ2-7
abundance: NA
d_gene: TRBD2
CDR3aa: CASSSGLTYEQYF
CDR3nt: TGTGCCAGCAGCTCGGGACTAACCTACGAGCAGTACTTC

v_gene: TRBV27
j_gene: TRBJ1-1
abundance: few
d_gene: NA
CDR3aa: CASSLSAGRTLNTEAFF
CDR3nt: TGTGCCAGCAGTTTATCGGCAGGACGAACTCTGAACACTGAAGCTTTCTTT

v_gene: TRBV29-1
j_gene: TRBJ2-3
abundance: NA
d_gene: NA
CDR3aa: CSVQALTDTQYF
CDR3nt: TGCAGCGTTCAAGCGCTCACAGATACGCAGTATTTT

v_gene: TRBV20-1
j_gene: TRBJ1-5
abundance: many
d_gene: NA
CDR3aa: CSARAVASNQPQHF
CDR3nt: TGCAGTGCTAGAGCAGTTGCGAGCAATCAGCCCCAGCATTTT

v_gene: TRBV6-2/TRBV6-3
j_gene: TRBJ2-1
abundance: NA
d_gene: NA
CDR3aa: CASSDSYNEQFF
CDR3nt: TGTGCCAGCAGTGACTCCTACAATGAGCAGTTCTTC

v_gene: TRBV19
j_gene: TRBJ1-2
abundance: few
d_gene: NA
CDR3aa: CASSIDTGRALNYGYTF
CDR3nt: TGTGCCAGTAGTATAGATACAGGGAGGGCCCTCAACTATGGCTACACCTTC

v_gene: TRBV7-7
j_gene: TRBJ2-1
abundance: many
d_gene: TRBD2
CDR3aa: CASSFGTREGPYNEQFF
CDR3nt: TGTGCTAGCAGCTTCGGTACGCGGGAGGGCCCCTACAATGAGCAGTTCTTC

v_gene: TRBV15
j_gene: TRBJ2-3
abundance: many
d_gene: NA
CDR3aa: CATSSPGGTSGNTQYF
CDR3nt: TGTGCCACCAGCAGCCCCGGAGGGACCTCCGGGAATACGCAGTATTTT

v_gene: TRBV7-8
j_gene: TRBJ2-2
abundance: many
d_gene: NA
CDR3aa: CASSRLTGELFF
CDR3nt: TGTGCCAGCAGCAGACTCACCGGGGAGCTGTTTTTT

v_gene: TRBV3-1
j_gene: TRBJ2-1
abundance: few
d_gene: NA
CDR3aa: CASSLVHLYNEQFF
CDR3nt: TGTGCCAGCAGCCTTGTACACTTATACAATGAGCAGTTCTTC

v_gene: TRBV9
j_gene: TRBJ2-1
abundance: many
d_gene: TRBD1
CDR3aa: CASSVATTGGYNEQFF
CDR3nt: TGTGCCAGCAGCGTAGCTACGACAGGGGGCTACAATGAGCAGTTCTTC

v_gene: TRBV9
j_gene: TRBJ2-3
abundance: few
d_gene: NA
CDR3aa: CASSVGPLPDTQYF
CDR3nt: TGTGCCAGCAGCGTAGGGCCCCTTCCAGATACGCAGTATTTT

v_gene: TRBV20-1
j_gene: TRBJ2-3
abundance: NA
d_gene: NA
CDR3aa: CSARDTVWGPSTDTQYF
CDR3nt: TGCAGTGCTAGAGATACGGTGTGGGGACCTAGCACAGATACGCAGTATTTT

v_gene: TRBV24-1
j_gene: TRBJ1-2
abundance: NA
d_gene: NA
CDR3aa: CATSGQGNSDPYGYTF
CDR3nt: TGTGCCACCAGTGGGCAGGGGAACTCCGACCCCTATGGCTACACCTTC

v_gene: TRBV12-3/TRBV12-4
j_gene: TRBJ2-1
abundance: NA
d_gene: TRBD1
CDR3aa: CASRGTGGNEQFF
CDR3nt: TGTGCCAGCAGAGGGACAGGGGGCAATGAGCAGTTCTTC

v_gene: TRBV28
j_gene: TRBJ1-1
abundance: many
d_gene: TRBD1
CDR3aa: CASSLRDRNTEAFF
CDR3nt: TGTGCCAGCAGTTTACGGGACAGGAACACTGAAGCTTTCTTT

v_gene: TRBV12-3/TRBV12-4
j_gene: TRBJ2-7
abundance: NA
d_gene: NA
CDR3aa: CASSLLGGAGEQYF
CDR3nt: TGTGCCAGCAGCCTACTTGGGGGGGCTGGAGAGCAGTACTTC

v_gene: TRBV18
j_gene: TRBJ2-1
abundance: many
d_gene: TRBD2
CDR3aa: CASSGGLADEQFF
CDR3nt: TGTGCCAGCTCAGGAGGACTAGCCGATGAGCAGTTCTTC

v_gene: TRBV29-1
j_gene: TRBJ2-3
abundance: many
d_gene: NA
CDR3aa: CSVGREADTQYF
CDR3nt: TGCAGCGTTGGAAGGGAGGCGGATACGCAGTATTTT

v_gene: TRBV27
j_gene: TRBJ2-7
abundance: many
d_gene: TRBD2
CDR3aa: CATGRSEVFAGGPGYEQYF
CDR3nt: TGTGCCACCGGGCGTTCAGAGGTCTTCGCGGGAGGGCCCGGGTACGAGCAGTACTTC

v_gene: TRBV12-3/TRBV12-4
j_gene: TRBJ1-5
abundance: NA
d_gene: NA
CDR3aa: CASSFFRGNQPQHF
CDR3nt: TGTGCCAGCAGTTTTTTCAGGGGCAATCAGCCCCAGCATTTT